Below are 18 T cell receptor beta chains sequenced from a single sample in a study of persistence of HIV-infected CD4 T cells. This was the immunoSEQ version 4 assay in survey mode. Clones were sequenced by immunoSEQ multiplex PCR, and TCRdb holds only the in-frame ones, with some missing. The data contain about 43,000 clones, around 89% of them seen just once; the ten biggest clones take up approximately 1%. These receptors are not linked to any known antigen. Anti-CD3/anti-CD28 beads served as a nonspecific positive control stimulus. CD4+ T cells upregulating both CD40 ligand and CD69 were sorted as responding cells. Sample: CD4+ T cells sorted from PBMCs after approximately 19-hour stimulation, taken from a patient who received antiretroviral therapy. All receptors come from an adult man with HIV who was CMV-seropositive.

This chain links TRBV5-4 with TRBJ1-1, with TRBD1 matching over 8 bases. Unmatched junction bases numbered 13, after V lost 6 bases and J lost 6 bases. Germline assignment: CDR1 SGHNT and CDR2 YYREEE (reference sequence). The CDR3 is made up of 15 amino acids. CDR3 protein: CASTSGGPVGAEAFF. CDR3 bases: TGTGCCAGCACCTCAGGGGGCCCGGTTGGCGCTGAAGCTTTCTTT.

The chain couples TRBV6-5 to TRBJ1-3; perhaps TRBD1 as D (6 bases). This CDR3 spans 14 amino acids. Germline V gene lookup returns CDR1 MNHEY and CDR2 SVGAGI. Trimming stripped 6 bases from V and 9 bases from J, with 18 bases between. Here the CDR3 DNA reads TGTGCCAGCAGGGATTCCAGGGGAGTAGGCACCATATATTTT. Amino acids: CASRDSRGVGTIYF.

The chain uses TRBV19 and TRBJ2-6, with 8 positions matching TRBD2. Germline values: CDR1 LNHDA, CDR2 SQIVND (reference sequence). The CDR3 extends over 17 amino acids. V was clipped by 10 bases and J by 4 bases; unmatched bases: 15. The CDR3 reads CATKVQRGPEGANVLTF. In nucleotides, the CDR3 is TGTGCCACCAAAGTCCAGCGGGGGCCGGAGGGGGCCAACGTCCTGACTTTC.

This clone has a single count. V gene TRBV4-2 combines with J gene TRBJ1-4; perhaps TRBD1 as D (5 bases). V gave up 6 bases and J gave up 2 bases, with 10 bases separating them. Germline V lookup: CDR1 LGHNA, CDR2 YNFKEQ. CDR3 size: 14 residues. This chain's CDR3 is CASSWGGTNEKLFF. CDR3 DNA sequence: TGTGCCAGCAGTTGGGGGGGGACTAATGAAAAACTGTTTTTT.

This clone showed up just a few times. V is TRBV29-1 and J is TRBJ1-2, with 7 bases that match TRBD1. V lost 0 bases, J lost 7 bases, and 5 bases stayed unmatched. CDR3 length: 13 residues. The V gene's germline CDR1 is SQVTM and CDR2 ANQGSEA. The CDR3 loop reads CSVEDQGGRGYTF. The CDR3 coding sequence is TGCAGCGTTGAAGATCAGGGGGGCCGTGGCTACACCTTC.

The chain couples TRBV9 to TRBJ1-1, with D possibly matching TRBD1 (6 bases). The CDR3 is 15 amino acids. Germline V gives CDR1 SGDLS, CDR2 YYNGEE. Trimming pared 4 bases from V and 5 bases from J, leaving 18 bases between. The CDR3 DNA sequence: TGTGCCAGCAGCCCCCAAGGCAGGGGAGGGACTGAAGCTTTCTTT. It yields the protein CASSPQGRGGTEAFF.

The chain recombines TRBV7-2 with TRBJ1-5; 10 bases are shared with TRBD1. This CDR3 has 16 residues. V shed 5 bases, J shed 3 bases, and the junction held 7 bases outside the gene matches. Germline V CDR1 and CDR2: SGHTA, FQGNSA. In nucleotides, the CDR3 is TGTGCCAGCAGCCAAACCGGGACAGGGGTCAATCAGCCCCAGCATTTT. Amino acids: CASSQTGTGVNQPQHF. Full variable domain (remainder filled in from reference TRBV7-2 and TRBJ1-5): GAGVSQSPSNKVTEKGKDVELRCDPISGHTALYWYRQSLGQGLEFLIYFQGNSAPDKSGLPSDRFSAERTGGSVSTLTIQRTQQEDSAVYLCASSQTGTGVNQPQHFGDGTRLSIL.

The chain couples TRBV7-3 to TRBJ2-1; 12 nucleotides match TRBD2. V lost 5 bases, J lost 10 bases, and 12 bases stayed unmatched. The CDR3 is 16 residues long. The V gene's germline CDR1 is SGHTA and CDR2 FQGTGA. The CDR3 spells CASSLQPGLAGPEQFF. For the CDR3, the DNA is TGTGCCAGCAGCCTACAACCGGGACTAGCGGGCCCCGAGCAGTTCTTC.

This clone has just one count. The chain recombines TRBV5-1 with TRBJ1-4; no definite D call. V lost 3 bases and J 3 bases, leaving 6 bases between the germline ends. The CDR3 spans 13 residues. Germline V gene lookup returns CDR1 SGHRS and CDR2 YFSETQ. For the CDR3, the DNA is TGCGCCAGCAGCTCCTCGTCTAATGAAAAACTGTTTTTT. It specifies CASSSSSNEKLFF.

On this clone: Other DNA sequences in this sample translate to the same CDR3. The rearrangement links TRBV3-1 (or the pseudogene TRBV3-2) to TRBJ1-2; D ambiguous. The germline V gene encodes CDR1 LGHDT and CDR2 YNNKEL (reference sequence). The CDR3 covers 13 residues. V lost 0 bases and J lost 4, with 6 bases in between. The CDR3 DNA reads as TGTGCCAGCAGCCAAGAAGGAGGCTATGGCTACACCTTC. This translates into CASSQEGGYGYTF.

The genes are TRBV4-1 and TRBJ1-6; D possibly corresponds to TRBD1 (6 bases). Germline V CDR1 and CDR2: MGHRA, YSYEKL. V lost 1 base, J lost 10 bases, and 14 bases lay in between. The CDR3 loop spans 15 amino acids. The chain's CDR3 is CASSQVTGMGSPLHF. The CDR3 region has the DNA TGCGCCAGCAGCCAAGTTACAGGGATGGGCTCACCCCTCCACTTT.

The chain has TRBV30 and TRBJ2-6, with unresolved D. V gave up 0 bases and J gave up 4 bases, with 16 bases separating them. The CDR3 sequence is 17 residues long. CDR1 is GTSNPN and CDR2 is SVGIG in the germline V gene (reference sequence). Here the CDR3 reads CAWSVSLGFEGANVLTF. The CDR3 DNA is TGTGCCTGGAGTGTAAGCCTGGGGTTTGAGGGGGCCAACGTCCTGACTTTC.

This chain connects TRBV6-6 to TRBJ1-6, with 12 nucleotides matching TRBD1. The V segment lost 6 bases and the J segment 9 bases; nucleotides outside the gene matches: 3. CDR3 length: 14 residues. From germline, CDR1 is MNHNY and CDR2 SVGAGI (reference sequence). As DNA, the CDR3 is TGTGCCAGCAGCTCGGGACAGGGGGCTTCACCCCTCCACTTT. Residues: CASSSGQGASPLHF.

V is TRBV7-2 and J is TRBJ1-2; no definite D call. This CDR3 has 13 amino acids. Trimming removed 5 bases at V and 0 bases at J, with 7 bases between. The germline CDR1 and CDR2 sequences are SGHTA and FQGNSA. CDR3: CASSAQTNYGYTF. CDR3 bases: TGTGCCAGCAGCGCACAGACTAACTATGGCTACACCTTC.

The gene calls are TRBV3-1 (or the pseudogene TRBV3-2) and TRBJ2-3; no clear D. The CDR3 is 12 residues long. The germline V and J ends were trimmed by 4 bases and 2 bases, with 4 bases remaining between them. The germline gives CDR1 LGHDT, CDR2 YNNKEL (reference sequence). Written as DNA, the CDR3 is TGTGCCAGCAGCCGACACACAGATACGCAGTATTTT. Amino acids: CASSRHTDTQYF.

The chain carries TRBV28 and TRBJ1-1, with D possibly matching TRBD1 (5 bases). The germline gives CDR1 MDHEN, CDR2 SYDVKM. V lost 3 bases and J 7 bases, leaving 12 bases between the germline ends. The CDR3 length is 13 residues. DNA for the CDR3: TGTGCCAGCAGTTTGTCGGGGAGGGGTGAAGCTTTCTTT. Translated: CASSLSGRGEAFF.

The chain employs TRBV6-1 and TRBJ2-7; TRBD2 agrees at 11 bases. CDR1 and CDR2 from the germline V gene are MNHNS and SASEGT. Trimming took 2 bases from V and 0 from J; bases not matched to a gene: 9. This CDR3 has 18 residues. The CDR3 reads CASSERASGGFSSYEQYF. CDR3 nucleotides: TGTGCCAGCAGTGAAAGGGCTAGCGGGGGGTTCAGCTCCTACGAGCAGTACTTC.

The chain employs TRBV5-5 and TRBJ2-7; no definite D call. The CDR3 covers 13 residues. V lost 2 bases to trimming and J lost 3 bases, with 9 bases between them. Germline assignment: CDR1 SGHKS and CDR2 YYEKEE (reference sequence). The CDR3 bases are TGTGCCAGCAGCTTAGGGTCTTTCTACGAGCAGTACTTC. Its protein is CASSLGSFYEQYF.